This T cell receptor beta chain was documented in a study of blood T cell repertoires in COVID-19. Method: immunoSEQ multiplex PCR; TCRdb's copy keeps in-frame clones and lacks some. Of some 200,000 clones listed, over 60% are singletons. The CDR3 extends over 14 amino acids. The germline V gene encodes CDR1 WNHNN and CDR2 SYGVQD (reference sequence). V lost 0 bases and J lost 4, with 6 bases in between. Input material: peripheral blood. The rearrangement joins TRBV10-1 to TRBJ2-2; D ambiguous. The sequence came from a woman aged 70-85 years with acute or convalescent COVID-19. CDR3 sequence: CASSESVLTGELFF. CDR3 DNA: TGCGCCAGCAGTGAGTCGGTACTCACCGGGGAGCTGTTTTTT.